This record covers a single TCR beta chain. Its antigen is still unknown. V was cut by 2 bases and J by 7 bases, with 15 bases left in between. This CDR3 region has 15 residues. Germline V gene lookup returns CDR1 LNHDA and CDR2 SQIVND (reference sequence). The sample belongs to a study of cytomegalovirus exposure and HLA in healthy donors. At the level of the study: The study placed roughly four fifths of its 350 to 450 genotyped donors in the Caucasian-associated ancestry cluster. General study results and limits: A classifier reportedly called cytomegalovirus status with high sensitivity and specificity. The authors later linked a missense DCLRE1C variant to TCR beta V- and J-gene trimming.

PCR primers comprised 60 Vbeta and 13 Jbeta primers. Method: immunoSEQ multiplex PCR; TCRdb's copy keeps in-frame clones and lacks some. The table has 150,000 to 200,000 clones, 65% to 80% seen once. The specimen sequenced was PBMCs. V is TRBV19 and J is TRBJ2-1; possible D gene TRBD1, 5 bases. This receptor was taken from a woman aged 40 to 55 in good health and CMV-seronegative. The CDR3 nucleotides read TGTGCCAGTAGTATATGGGGCGCTGATTTAAATGAGCAGTTCTTC. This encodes CASSIWGADLNEQFF.